This T cell receptor (beta chain) appears in the sequencing data of a study of CD8+CD57+ T cells in acquired aplastic anemia. Across the whole study: Each DNA sample taken from sorted CD4+ and CD8+ cells came to approximately 3.2 ug on average. Average CD4+ read depth in healthy donors was some 11 million reads.

As concerns this clonotype: Its antigen is still unknown. Compared with germline, one end of the junction differs, possibly owing to a read error.

Template material for TCR beta VDJ and CDR3 profiling consisted of genomic DNA. Via MiXCR, TCRdb re-called the reads, giving one row per CDR3 protein. The data contain hundreds of thousands of distinct CDR3 sequences, just under 70% of them seen just once; the ten biggest clones take up under 5%. Study findings and constraints: The study identified roughly 31 CD8+ CDR3 sequences shared by patients and controls. The CD8+ Simpson's diversity of patients and controls was not significantly different.

CDR1 SGDLS and CDR2 YYNGEE come from the germline V gene. The CDR3 has 11 residues. The chain has TRBV9 and TRBJ2-1; no clear D gene. Sequencing was carried out using sorted CD4+, CD8+, or CD8+CD57+ T cells (not recorded which) from PBMCs. The TCR comes from a human donor in good health, serving as a control. CDR3 amino acids: CASSAYEEKYF. For the CDR3, the DNA is TGTGCCAGCAGTGCATACGAGGAGAAGTACTTC.